These 19 T cell receptor beta chains originate from one sample sequenced in a study of cytomegalovirus exposure and HLA in healthy donors. The PCR used 60 Vbeta and 13 Jbeta primers. Profiling relied on immunoSEQ multiplex PCR, and the TCRdb table lists in-frame clones only, not all of them. This table has around 130,000 clones, 81% appearing once. The specimen was PBMCs. The receptors here all came from a woman aged 40 to 50 in good health and CMV-seronegative.

This rearrangement joins TRBV28 to TRBJ1-4; D may be TRBD1 (6 bases). Germline assignment: CDR1 MDHEN and CDR2 SYDVKM. This CDR3 comprises 15 residues. V lost 3 bases and J lost 9, with 17 bases in between. CDR3 residues: CASSLVYGTTQKLFF. The CDR3 DNA reads TGTGCCAGCAGTTTGGTTTACGGGACAACTCAAAAACTGTTTTTT.

CDR3 residues: CASSQDSGQTTYEQYF. The CDR3 nucleotides are TGTGCCAGCAGCCAAGATAGTGGACAGACAACCTACGAGCAGTACTTC. The J gene is TRBJ2-7, the V gene TRBV4-2; the D gene is possibly TRBD1 (6 bases). The V and J ends lost 0 bases and 2 bases respectively, with 14 bases between them. Germline V gene data show CDR1 as LGHNA and CDR2 as YNFKEQ. The CDR3 covers 16 residues.

CDR3 protein: CASGQEGGSPLHF. In DNA, the CDR3 is TGTGCCAGTGGTCAGGAGGGAGGTTCACCCCTCCACTTT. The rearrangement uses TRBV28 and TRBJ1-6; no firm D call. CDR3 length equals 13 residues. Looked up from germline, CDR1 is MDHEN and CDR2 is SYDVKM. The V end lost 9 bases, the J end lost 9 bases, and 15 bases lay between the germline ends.

The genes are TRBV2 and TRBJ2-3, with TRBD2 identical over 15 bases. CDR1 is SNHLY, CDR2 FYNNEI, per germline. The CDR3 is 17 amino acids. The ends lost 4 bases at V and 2 bases at J; junction bases unmatched: 4. This chain's CDR3 is CASSGTSGRAHTDTQYF. CDR3 bases: TGTGCCAGCAGTGGGACTAGCGGGAGGGCCCACACAGATACGCAGTATTTT.

V gene TRBV5-1 combines with J gene TRBJ2-1, with 7 bases matching TRBD1. The CDR3 has 15 residues. The germline gives CDR1 SGHRS, CDR2 YFSETQ. J lost 5 bases, V lost 0 bases, and 5 bases had no gene match. CDR3 sequence reads: CASSLGGTVNNEQFF. CDR3 nucleotide sequence: TGCGCCAGCAGCTTGGGAGGGACAGTCAACAATGAGCAGTTCTTC.

The chain carries TRBV2 and TRBJ2-3; possible D gene TRBD1, 5 bases. Germline values: CDR1 SNHLY, CDR2 FYNNEI. This CDR3 is built from 15 residues. Trimming pared 4 bases from V and 2 bases from J, leaving 13 bases between. CDR3 loop: CASSGWGAITDTQYF. CDR3 bases: TGTGCCAGCAGTGGGTGGGGCGCTATCACAGATACGCAGTATTTT.

V is TRBV6-1 and J is TRBJ1-1, with D tentatively TRBD1 (5 bases). Trimming shortened V by 7 bases and J by 0 bases, and 9 bases separated the two germline ends. CDR3 size: 13 residues. Per germline, CDR1 MNHNS and CDR2 SASEGT. CDR3 in amino acids: CASMTDLNTEAFF. The CDR3, as DNA: TGTGCCAGCATGACAGATTTGAACACTGAAGCTTTCTTT.

The V call is TRBV28, the J call TRBJ1-4; maybe TRBD1 (6 bases). Germline V gives CDR1 MDHEN, CDR2 SYDVKM. V lost 4 bases, J lost 1 base, and 10 bases lay in between. The CDR3 runs 15 residues. The chain's CDR3 is CASSSDRRTNEKLFF. The CDR3, as DNA: TGTGCCAGCAGTTCTGACAGGCGAACTAATGAAAAACTGTTTTTT.

The rearrangement uses TRBV11-2 and TRBJ1-3; D is uncertain. Germline CDR1 and CDR2: SGHAT and FQNNGV. The CDR3 runs to 15 residues. Between the trimmed V and J ends, which lost 8 bases and 0 bases, there was a span of 14 bases. The CDR3 spells CASQRLRVSGNTIYF. The CDR3 DNA sequence: TGTGCCAGCCAAAGACTCCGGGTCTCTGGAAACACCATATATTTT.

The CDR3 DNA is TGTGCCAGCTCACCGCGGACTAGCGGCGGGTCCGGGGAGCTGTTTTTT. Its translation is CASSPRTSGGSGELFF. The chain joins TRBV18 to TRBJ2-2, with 10 positions matching TRBD2. Germline CDR1 reads KGHSH; CDR2 reads LQKENI. The trim removed 3 bases at V and 6 bases at J, leaving 7 bases unmatched. This CDR3 has 16 amino acids.

This chain links TRBV14 with TRBJ2-4; weak D call: TRBD1 (6 bases). This CDR3 comprises 16 residues. V was pared by 0 bases and J by 4 bases, with 13 bases between. The germline gives CDR1 SGHDN, CDR2 FVKESK. As DNA, the CDR3 is TGTGCCAGCAGCCAAGATCTTACCGGACAGAAAAACATTCAGTACTTC. As protein: CASSQDLTGQKNIQYF.

This clone occurred a few times. This CDR3 is CSAKRDNLNTEAFF. In DNA form, the CDR3 reads TGCAGCGCTAAAAGGGACAACCTGAACACTGAAGCTTTCTTT. The genes are TRBV29-1 and TRBJ1-1; the D gene is possibly TRBD1 (6 bases). This CDR3 comprises 14 residues. The ends were cut back, 7 bases at V and 0 bases at J, with 15 bases in the middle. Germline-derived CDR1 and CDR2 are SQVTM and ANQGSEA.

The chain carries TRBV5-1 and TRBJ2-3; D ambiguous. This CDR3 region has 15 residues. Trimming left V 1 base short and J 0 bases short, with 9 bases between. CDR1 and CDR2 from the germline V gene are SGHRS and YFSETQ. CDR3 sequence reads: CASSLSQSSTDTQYF. The CDR3 DNA sequence: TGCGCCAGCAGCTTGAGTCAGTCTAGCACAGATACGCAGTATTTT.

The CDR3, as DNA: TGCGCCAGCAGTCGGGAGGTGTCGGACACTGAAGCTTTCTTT. Its translation: CASSREVSDTEAFF. J is TRBJ1-1 and V is TRBV4-1; D is undetermined. Germline V gene sequence: CDR1 MGHRA, CDR2 YSYEKL. Trimming removed 6 bases at V and 3 bases at J, with 14 bases between. The CDR3 loop spans 14 amino acids.

The chain carries TRBV6-1 and TRBJ2-7; 10 bases agree with TRBD2. Germline loops: CDR1 MNHNS, CDR2 SASEGT. The CDR3 runs 13 residues. V lost 8 bases, J lost 0 bases, and 1 base stayed unmatched. CDR3: CASLAGASYEQYF. In DNA, the CDR3 is TGTGCCAGCCTAGCGGGGGCCTCCTACGAGCAGTACTTC.

V usage is TRBV5-1 and J usage is TRBJ2-5; 9 nucleotides agree with TRBD2. The germline V gene encodes CDR1 SGHRS and CDR2 YFSETQ. The CDR3 spans 15 residues. The V and J ends lost 0 bases and 8 bases, in that order; junction bases with no gene match: 8. The CDR3, as DNA: TGCGCCAGCAGCTTGGAGGCTAGCGGGAAGGAAACCCAGTACTTC. It codes for CASSLEASGKETQYF.

This clone was picked up a small number of times. This chain uses TRBV21-1 with TRBJ1-1; TRBD1 is the table's D call, not checked against the DNA. TRBV21-1 is a pseudogene segment. The CDR3 totals 15 residues. Written as DNA, the CDR3 is TGTGCCAGCCGGTCTCTTGCAGGGATGAACACTGAAGCTTTCTTT. Its protein product is CASRSLAGMNTEAFF.

The chain has TRBV29-1 and TRBJ1-2, with D possibly matching TRBD1 (6 bases). The V and J ends lost 5 bases and 7 bases respectively, with 11 bases between them. CDR1 is SQVTM, CDR2 ANQGSEA, per germline. CDR3 length: 11 residues. CDR3 region: CSVLRGSGYTF. As DNA, the CDR3 is TGCAGCGTTCTCAGGGGAAGTGGCTACACCTTC.

This chain connects TRBV2 to TRBJ2-3; 7 positions match TRBD2. Germline loops: CDR1 SNHLY, CDR2 FYNNEI. This CDR3 region has 15 residues. Losses at the gene ends were 2 bases for V and 4 bases for J; bases not matched to a gene: 6. CDR3 DNA: TGTGCCAGCAGTGAACGGCGGGAGATCTCAGATACGCAGTATTTT. Protein product: CASSERREISDTQYF.